The source of this TCR beta chain is a study of blood T cells in healthy people across ages. Points from the study as a whole: The unsorted PBMCs prevented any conclusive comparison of naive versus antigen-experienced cells. Changes in expanded clonotypes were possibly confounded, as the CMV status of donors was unknown.

This clonotype appeared a few times. The antigen is not known. Germline trimming cut 6 bases from V and 2 bases from J; bases unmatched to any gene: 5. There are 14 residues in the CDR3. Alongside a J-beta primer mix, a sample-barcoded 5' primer served in a second PCR lasting about 7 to 12 cycles. TCRdb recomputed calls from the 5' RACE reads with MiXCR, one row per CDR3 protein. The table has hundreds of thousands of distinct CDR3 sequences, roughly three fifths seen once. The chain is built from TRBV12-3 or TRBV12-4 and TRBJ2-7; the match to TRBD2 covers 9 bases. The sequencing input was blood. This TCR derives from a man aged 55 to 70 in good health. CDR3 amino acids: CASSHSGGPYEQYF. DNA of the CDR3: TGTGCCAGCAGCCATAGCGGGGGACCCTACGAGCAGTACTTC.